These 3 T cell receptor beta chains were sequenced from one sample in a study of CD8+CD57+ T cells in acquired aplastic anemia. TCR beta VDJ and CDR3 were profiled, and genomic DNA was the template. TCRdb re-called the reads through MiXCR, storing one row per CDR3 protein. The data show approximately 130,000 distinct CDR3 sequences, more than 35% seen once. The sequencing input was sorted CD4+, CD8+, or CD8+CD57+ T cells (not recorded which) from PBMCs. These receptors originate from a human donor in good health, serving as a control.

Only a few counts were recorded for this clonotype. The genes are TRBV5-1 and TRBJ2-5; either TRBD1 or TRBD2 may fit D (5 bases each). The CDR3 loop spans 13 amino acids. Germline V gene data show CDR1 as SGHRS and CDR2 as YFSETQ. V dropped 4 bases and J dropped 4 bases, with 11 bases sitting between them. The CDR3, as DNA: TGCGCCAGCAGCGGGGGTGGAGGAGAGACCCAGTACTTC. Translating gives CASSGGGGETQYF.

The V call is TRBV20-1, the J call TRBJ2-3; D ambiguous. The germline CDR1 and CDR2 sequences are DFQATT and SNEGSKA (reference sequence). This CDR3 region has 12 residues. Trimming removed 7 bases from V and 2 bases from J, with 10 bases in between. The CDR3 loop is CSGSEYTDTQYF. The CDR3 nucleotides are TGCAGTGGCTCGGAGTACACAGATACGCAGTATTTT.

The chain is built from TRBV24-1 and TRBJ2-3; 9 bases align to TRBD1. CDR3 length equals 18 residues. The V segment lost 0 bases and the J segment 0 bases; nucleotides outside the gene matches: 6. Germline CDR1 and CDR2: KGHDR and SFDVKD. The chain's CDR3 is CATSDLATGGSSTDTQYF. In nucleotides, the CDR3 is TGTGCCACCAGTGATTTGGCGACAGGGGGGTCTAGCACAGATACGCAGTATTTT.